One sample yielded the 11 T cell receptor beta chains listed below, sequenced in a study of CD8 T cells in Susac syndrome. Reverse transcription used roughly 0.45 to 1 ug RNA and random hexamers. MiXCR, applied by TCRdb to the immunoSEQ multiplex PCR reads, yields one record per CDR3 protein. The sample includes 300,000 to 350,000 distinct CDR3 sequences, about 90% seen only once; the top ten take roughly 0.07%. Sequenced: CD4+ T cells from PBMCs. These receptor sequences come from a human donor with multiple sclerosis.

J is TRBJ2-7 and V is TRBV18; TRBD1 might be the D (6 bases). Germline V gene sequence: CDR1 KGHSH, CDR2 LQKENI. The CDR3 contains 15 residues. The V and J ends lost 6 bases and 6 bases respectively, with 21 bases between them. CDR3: CASSSTGPAAGEQYF. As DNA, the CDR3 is TGTGCCAGCTCGTCGACAGGACCCGCTGCGGGCGAGCAGTACTTC.

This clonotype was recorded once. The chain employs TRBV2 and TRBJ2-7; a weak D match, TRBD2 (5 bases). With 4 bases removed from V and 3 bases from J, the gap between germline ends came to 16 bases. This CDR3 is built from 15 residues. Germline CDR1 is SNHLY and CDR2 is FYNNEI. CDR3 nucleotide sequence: TGTGCCAGCAGTGGGCTACGCGGGCCTTTCTACGAGCAGTACTTC. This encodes CASSGLRGPFYEQYF.

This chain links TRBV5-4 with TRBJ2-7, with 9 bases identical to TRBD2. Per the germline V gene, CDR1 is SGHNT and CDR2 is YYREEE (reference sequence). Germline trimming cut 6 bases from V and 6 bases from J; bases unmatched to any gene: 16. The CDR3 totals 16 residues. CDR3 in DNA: TGTGCCAGCAACCCAGAAGCGGGCGGGAGGGCCTCCGAGCAGTACTTC. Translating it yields CASNPEAGGRASEQYF.

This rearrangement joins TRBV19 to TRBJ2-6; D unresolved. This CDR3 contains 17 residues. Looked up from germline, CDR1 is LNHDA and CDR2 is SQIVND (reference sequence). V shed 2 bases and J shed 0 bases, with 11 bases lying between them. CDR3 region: CASSIWQQASGANVLTF. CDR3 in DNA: TGTGCCAGTAGTATATGGCAGCAAGCCTCTGGGGCCAACGTCCTGACTTTC.

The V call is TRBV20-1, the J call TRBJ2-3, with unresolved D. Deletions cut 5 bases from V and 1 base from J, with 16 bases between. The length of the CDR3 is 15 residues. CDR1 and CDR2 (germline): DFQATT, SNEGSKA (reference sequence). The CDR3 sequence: CSALSPVRRTDTQYF. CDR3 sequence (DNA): TGCAGTGCTCTGTCCCCGGTCCGCCGCACAGATACGCAGTATTTT.

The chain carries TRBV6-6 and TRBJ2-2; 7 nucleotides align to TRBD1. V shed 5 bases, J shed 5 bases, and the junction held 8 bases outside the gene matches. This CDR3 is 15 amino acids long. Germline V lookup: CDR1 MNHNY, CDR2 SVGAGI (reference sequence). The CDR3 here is CASSATRGQTGELFF. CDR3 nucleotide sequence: TGTGCCAGCAGTGCGACAAGGGGGCAAACCGGGGAGCTGTTTTTT.

The CDR3 reads CATQAQPNTEAFF. CDR3 DNA: TGTGCCACGCAAGCACAGCCCAACACTGAAGCTTTCTTT. The J gene is TRBJ1-1, the V gene TRBV7-3; D gene unclear. Trimming removed 10 bases from V and 2 bases from J, with 14 bases in between. The germline CDR1 and CDR2 sequences are SGHTA and FQGTGA. The CDR3 sequence is 13 residues long.

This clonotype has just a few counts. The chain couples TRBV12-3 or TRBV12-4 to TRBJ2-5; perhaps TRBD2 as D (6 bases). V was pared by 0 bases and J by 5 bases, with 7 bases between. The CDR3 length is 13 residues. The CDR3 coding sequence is TGTGCCAGCAGTTTAGCCGGAGGGGAGACCCAGTACTTC. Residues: CASSLAGGETQYF.

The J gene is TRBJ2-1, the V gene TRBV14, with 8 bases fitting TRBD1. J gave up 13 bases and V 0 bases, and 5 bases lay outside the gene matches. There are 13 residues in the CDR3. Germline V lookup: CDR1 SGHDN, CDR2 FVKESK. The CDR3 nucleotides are TGTGCCAGCAGCCAAGATTGGACAGGGTATCAGTTCTTC. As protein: CASSQDWTGYQFF.

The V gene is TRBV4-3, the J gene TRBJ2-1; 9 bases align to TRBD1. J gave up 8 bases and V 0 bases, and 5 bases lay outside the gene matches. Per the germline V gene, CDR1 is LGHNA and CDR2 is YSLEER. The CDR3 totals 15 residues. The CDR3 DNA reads TGCGCCAGCAGCCAAGAGGGGACAGGGTGGGATGAGCAGTTCTTC. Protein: CASSQEGTGWDEQFF.

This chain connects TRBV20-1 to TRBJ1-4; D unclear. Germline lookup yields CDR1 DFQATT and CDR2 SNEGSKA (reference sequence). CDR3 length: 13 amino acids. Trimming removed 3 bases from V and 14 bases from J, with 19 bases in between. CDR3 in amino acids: CSASPGPTLRLFF. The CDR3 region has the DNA TGCAGTGCTAGCCCCGGACCCACTCTCCGTCTGTTTTTT.